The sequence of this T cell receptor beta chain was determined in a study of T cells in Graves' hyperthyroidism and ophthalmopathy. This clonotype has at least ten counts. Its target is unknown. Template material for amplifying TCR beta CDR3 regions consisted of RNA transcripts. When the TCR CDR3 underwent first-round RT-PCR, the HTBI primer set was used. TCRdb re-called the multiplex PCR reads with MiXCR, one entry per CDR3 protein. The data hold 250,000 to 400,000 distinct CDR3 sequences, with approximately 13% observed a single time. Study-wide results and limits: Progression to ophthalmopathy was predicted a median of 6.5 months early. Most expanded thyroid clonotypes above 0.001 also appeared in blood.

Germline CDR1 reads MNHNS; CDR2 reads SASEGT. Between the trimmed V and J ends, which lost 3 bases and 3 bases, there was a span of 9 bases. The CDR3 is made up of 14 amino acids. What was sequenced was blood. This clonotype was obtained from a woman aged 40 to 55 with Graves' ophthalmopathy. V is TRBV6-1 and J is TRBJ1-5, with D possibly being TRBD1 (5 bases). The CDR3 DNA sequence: TGTGCCAGCAGTGACAGACAGCCCAATCAGCCCCAGCATTTT. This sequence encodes CASSDRQPNQPQHF.